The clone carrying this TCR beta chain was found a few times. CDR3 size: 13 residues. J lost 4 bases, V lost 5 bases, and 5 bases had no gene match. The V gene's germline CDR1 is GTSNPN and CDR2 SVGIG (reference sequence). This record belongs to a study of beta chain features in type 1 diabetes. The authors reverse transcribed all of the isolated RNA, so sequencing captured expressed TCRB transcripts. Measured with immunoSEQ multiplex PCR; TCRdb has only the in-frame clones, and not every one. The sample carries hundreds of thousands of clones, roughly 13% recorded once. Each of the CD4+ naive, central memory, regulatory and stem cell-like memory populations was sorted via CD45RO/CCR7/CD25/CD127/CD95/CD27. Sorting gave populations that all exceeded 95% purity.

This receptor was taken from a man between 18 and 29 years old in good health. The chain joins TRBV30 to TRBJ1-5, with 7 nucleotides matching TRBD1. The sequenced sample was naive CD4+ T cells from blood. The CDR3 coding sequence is TGTGCCTGGGCCGGGACAGATAATCAGCCCCAGCATTTT. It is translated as CAWAGTDNQPQHF. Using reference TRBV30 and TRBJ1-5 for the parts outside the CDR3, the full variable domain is SQTIHQWPATLVQPVGSPLSLECTVEGTSNPNLYWYRQAAGRGLQLLFYSVGIGQISSEVPQNLSASRPQDRQFILSSKKLLLSDSGFYLCAWAGTDNQPQHFGDGTRLSIL.